These 18 T cell receptor beta chains were all obtained from the same sample, sequenced in a study of T cell responses to AZD1222 COVID-19 vaccine. TCRdb's copy holds only in-frame clones and misses some; the assay was immunoSEQ multiplex PCR. The top ten clones hold approximately 22% of a sample with 20,000 or so clones, roughly 81% of them seen once. Sample: peripheral blood, taken 28 days after the second AZD1222 dose. Receptors were obtained from an adult who received the AZD1222 COVID-19 vaccine.

The rearrangement joins TRBV28 to TRBJ1-1, with no clear D. The CDR3 has 13 residues. Germline CDR1 and CDR2: MDHEN and SYDVKM. V was shortened by 6 bases and J by 5 bases, with 13 bases between the two germline ends. The CDR3 DNA reads as TGTGCCAGCAGGAGCCAGAGTGGTACTGAAGCTTTCTTT. It is translated as CASRSQSGTEAFF. Full variable domain (rest looked up from reference TRBV28 and TRBJ1-1): DVKVTQSSRYLVKRTGEKVFLECVQDMDHENMFWYRQDPGLGLRLIYFSYDVKMKEKGDIPEGYSVSREKKERFSLILESASTNQTSMYLCASRSQSGTEAFFGQGTRLTVV.

This rearrangement joins TRBV19 to TRBJ2-1; D not certain. V was pared by 3 bases and J by 3 bases, with 15 bases between. The CDR3 has 16 residues. CDR1 LNHDA and CDR2 SQIVND come from the germline V gene (reference sequence). The CDR3 bases are TGTGCCAGTAGTATCCTCCCGGACGTCCTCTACAATGAGCAGTTCTTC. This translates into CASSILPDVLYNEQFF. Together with reference TRBV19 and TRBJ2-1, the CDR3 gives the full variable domain: DGGITQSPKYLFRKEGQNVTLSCEQNLNHDAMYWYRQDPGQGLRLIYYSQIVNDFQKGDIAEGYSVSREKKESFPLTVTSAQKNPTAFYLCASSILPDVLYNEQFFGPGTRLTVL.

J is TRBJ2-5 and V is TRBV24-1, with TRBD2 as a possible D gene (6 bases). CDR1 and CDR2 (germline): KGHDR, SFDVKD. The CDR3 has 15 residues. V gave up 3 bases and J gave up 5 bases, with 15 bases separating them. CDR3 bases: TGTGCCACCAGTGATCCCTCGGGAGACGGGGAGACCCAGTACTTC. Translated, it gives CATSDPSGDGETQYF.

The chain is built from TRBV7-3 and TRBJ2-3; no clear D. Trimming took 2 bases from V and 4 from J, leaving 10 bases between them. This CDR3 contains 14 residues. The V gene's germline CDR1 is SGHTA and CDR2 FQGTGA. CDR3 coding DNA: TGTGCCAGCAGCTTAGGTTACCACTCAGATACGCAGTATTTT. Protein: CASSLGYHSDTQYF.

This chain joins TRBV7-2 and TRBJ1-1, with D maybe TRBD1 (5 bases). CDR1 and CDR2 from the germline V gene are SGHTA and FQGNSA. The CDR3 runs 12 residues. Trimming stripped 6 bases from V and 7 bases from J, with 12 bases between. CDR3 region: CASRPPGLEAFF. CDR3 nucleotide sequence: TGTGCCAGCAGACCCCCGGGGCTTGAAGCTTTCTTT. Together with reference TRBV7-2 and TRBJ1-1, the CDR3 gives the full variable domain: GAGVSQSPSNKVTEKGKDVELRCDPISGHTALYWYRQSLGQGLEFLIYFQGNSAPDKSGLPSDRFSAERTGGSVSTLTIQRTQQEDSAVYLCASRPPGLEAFFGQGTRLTVV.

This rearrangement joins TRBV5-6 to TRBJ2-1; 9 nucleotides line up with TRBD2. V shed 1 base and J 5 bases; nucleotides not matched to a gene: 7. Germline V lookup: CDR1 SGHDT, CDR2 YYEEEE. The CDR3 sequence is 16 residues long. The CDR3 DNA is TGTGCCAGCAGCTTGTGGGAGGGACTAGCCCACAATGAGCAGTTCTTC. It translates to CASSLWEGLAHNEQFF.

The chain carries TRBV3-1 (or the pseudogene TRBV3-2) and TRBJ2-1, with D unclear. V was pared by 3 bases and J by 6 bases, with 15 bases between. From germline, CDR1 is LGHDT and CDR2 YNNKEL (reference sequence). This CDR3 has 15 amino acids. The CDR3, as DNA: TGTGCCAGCAGCCAGACCCTCGGTGTTACCAATGAGCAGTTCTTC. This encodes CASSQTLGVTNEQFF.

J is TRBJ2-7 and V is TRBV19, with 9 bases aligning to TRBD2. Losses at the gene ends were 3 bases for V and 3 bases for J; bases not matched to a gene: 6. Germline CDR1 and CDR2: LNHDA and SQIVND (reference sequence). The CDR3 contains 15 residues. The DNA of the CDR3 is TGTGCCAGTAGTATTTTAGCGGGAGAAGACTACGAGCAGTACTTC. Translating gives CASSILAGEDYEQYF.

V is TRBV7-2 and J is TRBJ1-4; D remains ambiguous. This CDR3 has 18 residues. V was clipped by 0 bases and J by 4 bases, with 18 bases between them. CDR1 is SGHTA, CDR2 FQGNSA, per germline. The CDR3 protein is CASSLAGLAGGFNEKLFF. CDR3 DNA sequence: TGTGCCAGCAGCTTAGCTGGCCTAGCGGGAGGGTTTAATGAAAAACTGTTTTTT.

This clone was recorded only once. CDR3 bases: TGTGCCAGCAGTGCCTACATGGACGAAAAACTGTTTTTT. This gives the protein CASSAYMDEKLFF. V gene TRBV27 combines with J gene TRBJ1-4; no clear D gene. V lost 5 bases to trimming and J lost 8 bases, with 12 bases between them. Germline CDR1 reads MNHEY; CDR2 reads SMNVEV (reference sequence). This CDR3 has 13 amino acids.

V is TRBV7-2 and J is TRBJ1-1, with D perhaps matching TRBD1 (5 bases). Germline-derived CDR1 and CDR2 are SGHTA and FQGNSA. V lost 5 bases and J lost 2, with 12 bases in between. The CDR3 spans 14 residues. CDR3 in DNA: TGTGCCAGCAGCCTCTGGACAACAAACACTGAAGCTTTCTTT. This sequence encodes CASSLWTTNTEAFF.

The table lists this clone with a count of one. CDR3 sequence: CAWRFGINYGYTF. The CDR3 DNA sequence: TGTGCCTGGAGGTTCGGGATCAACTATGGCTACACCTTC. V and J are TRBV30 and TRBJ1-2; D ambiguous. From germline, CDR1 is GTSNPN and CDR2 SVGIG (reference sequence). The V gene lost 3 bases and the J gene lost 2 bases, with 10 bases spanning the gap. This CDR3 is built from 13 residues. The full variable domain, rest sourced from reference TRBV30 and TRBJ1-2, is SQTIHQWPATLVQPVGSPLSLECTVEGTSNPNLYWYRQAAGRGLQLLFYSVGIGQISSEVPQNLSASRPQDRQFILSSKKLLLSDSGFYLCAWRFGINYGYTFGSGTRLTVV.

Here the CDR3 reads CASSRQARDSPLHF. For the CDR3, the DNA is TGTGCCAGCAGTCGGCAGGCCCGGGATTCACCCCTCCACTTT. This chain connects TRBV25-1 to TRBJ1-6; D unclear. CDR3 size: 14 residues. V was clipped by 5 bases and J by 8 bases, with 13 bases between them. CDR1 MGHDK and CDR2 SYGVNS come from the germline V gene. Supplemented by reference TRBV25-1 and TRBJ1-6, the full variable domain reads EADIYQTPRYLVIGTGKKITLECSQTMGHDKMYWYQQDPGMELHLIHYSYGVNSTEKGDLSSESTVSRIRTEHFPLTLESARPSHTSQYLCASSRQARDSPLHFGNGTRLTVT.

V usage is TRBV10-3 and J usage is TRBJ2-7; 11 bases align to TRBD1. The trim removed 8 bases at V and 4 bases at J, leaving 10 bases unmatched. The CDR3 has 15 amino acids. Germline CDR1 reads ENHRY; CDR2 reads SYGVKD. The CDR3 region has the DNA TGTGCCATCGGGGAAGGACAGGGGGCTGGGTACGAGCAGTACTTC. Encoded protein: CAIGEGQGAGYEQYF.

V gene TRBV5-6 combines with J gene TRBJ1-5, with 7 bases aligning to TRBD1. Per the germline V gene, CDR1 is SGHDT and CDR2 is YYEEEE. The CDR3 contains 13 residues. With 1 base clipped from V and 11 bases from J, the junction kept 6 bases outside the gene matches. CDR3 residues: CASSLNRGWTQHF. CDR3 nucleotides: TGTGCCAGCAGCTTGAACAGGGGTTGGACCCAGCATTTT.

This sequence joins TRBV5-5 and TRBJ1-4; no clear D gene. The germline gives CDR1 SGHKS, CDR2 YYEKEE (reference sequence). The CDR3 is 15 residues long. Trimming cost V 4 bases and J 0 bases, with 10 bases left between them. The CDR3 DNA sequence: TGTGCCAGCAGCCCCCGAACGGCAACTAATGAAAAACTGTTTTTT. Encoded protein: CASSPRTATNEKLFF.

The chain joins TRBV10-1 to TRBJ1-1; D is uncertain. Germline V CDR1 and CDR2: WNHNN, SYGVQD (reference sequence). This CDR3 spans 15 amino acids. Between the trimmed V and J ends, which lost 0 bases and 3 bases, there was a span of 11 bases. CDR3 nucleotides: TGCGCCAGCAGTGAGTCGTCTTCGGGTTACACTGAAGCTTTCTTT. This sequence encodes CASSESSSGYTEAFF.

J is TRBJ2-7 and V is TRBV6-5; no definite D call. The CDR3 sequence is 14 residues long. CDR1 is MNHEY and CDR2 is SVGAGI in the germline V gene. The germline V and J ends were trimmed by 0 bases and 0 bases, with 6 bases remaining between them. The CDR3 region is CASSYSGSSYEQYF. Here the CDR3 DNA reads TGTGCCAGCAGTTACTCGGGCAGCTCCTACGAGCAGTACTTC.